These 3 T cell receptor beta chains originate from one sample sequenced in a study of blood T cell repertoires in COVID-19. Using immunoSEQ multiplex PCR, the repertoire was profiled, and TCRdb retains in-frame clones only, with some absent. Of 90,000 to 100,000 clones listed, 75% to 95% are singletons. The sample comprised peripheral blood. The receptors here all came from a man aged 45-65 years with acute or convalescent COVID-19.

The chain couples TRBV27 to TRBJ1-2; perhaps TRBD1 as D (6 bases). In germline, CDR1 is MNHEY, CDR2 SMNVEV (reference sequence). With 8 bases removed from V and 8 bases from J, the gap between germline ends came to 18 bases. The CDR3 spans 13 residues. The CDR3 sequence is CASGPGHGGGYTF. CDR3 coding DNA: TGTGCCAGCGGGCCGGGACACGGCGGGGGCTACACCTTC.

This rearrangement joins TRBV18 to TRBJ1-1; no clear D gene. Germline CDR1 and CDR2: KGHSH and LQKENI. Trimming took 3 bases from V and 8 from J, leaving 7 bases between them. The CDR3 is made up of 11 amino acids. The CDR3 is CASSPRSEAFF. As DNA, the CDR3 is TGTGCCAGCTCACCCAGGTCGGAAGCTTTCTTT.

The CDR3 loop reads CASSIRTGGAFF. The CDR3 DNA reads TGTGCCAGCAGCATTCGGACAGGAGGGGCTTTCTTT. This chain links TRBV5-8 with TRBJ1-1, with 7 bases lining up with TRBD1. Losses at the gene ends were 4 bases for V and 11 bases for J; bases not matched to a gene: 8. The CDR3 has 12 residues. Per germline, CDR1 SGHTS and CDR2 YDEGEE.